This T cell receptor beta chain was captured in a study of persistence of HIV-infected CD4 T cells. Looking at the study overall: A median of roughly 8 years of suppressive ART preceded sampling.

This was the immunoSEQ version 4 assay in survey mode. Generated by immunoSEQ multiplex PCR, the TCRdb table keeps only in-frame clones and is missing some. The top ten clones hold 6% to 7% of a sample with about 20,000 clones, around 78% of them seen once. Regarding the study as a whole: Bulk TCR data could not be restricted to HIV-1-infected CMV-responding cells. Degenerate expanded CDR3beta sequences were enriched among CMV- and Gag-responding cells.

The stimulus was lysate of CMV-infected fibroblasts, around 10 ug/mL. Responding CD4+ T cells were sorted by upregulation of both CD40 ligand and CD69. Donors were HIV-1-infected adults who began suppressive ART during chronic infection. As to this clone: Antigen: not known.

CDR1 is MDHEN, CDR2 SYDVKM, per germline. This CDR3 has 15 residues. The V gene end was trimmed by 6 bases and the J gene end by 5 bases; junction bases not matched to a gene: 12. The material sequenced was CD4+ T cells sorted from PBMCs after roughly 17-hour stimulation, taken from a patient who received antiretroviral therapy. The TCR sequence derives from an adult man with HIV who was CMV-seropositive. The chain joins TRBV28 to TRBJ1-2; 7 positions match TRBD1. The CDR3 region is CASSHGTAAPYGYTF. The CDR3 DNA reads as TGTGCCAGCAGCCATGGGACAGCCGCACCATATGGCTACACCTTC.